A single T cell receptor (beta chain) is shown here with its context. The CDR3 runs to 15 residues. Trimming shortened V by 1 base and J by 1 base, and 10 bases separated the two germline ends. The germline V gene encodes CDR1 LGHNA and CDR2 YNFKEQ. One entry per CDR3 protein results from TCRdb running MiXCR on the RT-PCR reads. The data contain approximately 200,000 distinct CDR3 sequences, about 14% of them singletons. This specimen belongs to a study of patients and donors after allogeneic stem cell transplantation. The chain employs TRBV4-2 and TRBJ2-5, with a tentative D call TRBD2 (6 bases). Sequencing was done on a sample of blood, either unsorted or a sorted T cell fraction (not recorded which). The sequence was obtained from a human donor who was either an allogeneic HSCT recipient or a stem cell or donor lymphocyte infusion donor (not recorded which). It is not recorded whose cells these are; they may come from a transplant donor. The CDR3 nucleotides are TGTGCCAGCAGCCAAGGGCGGGGTGGCCAAGAGACCCAGTACTTC. It specifies CASSQGRGGQETQYF.